This TCR beta chain was documented in a study of vaccination effects on CD4 cells after COVID-19. For the study at large: Vaccination of participants consisted of two doses of either the BNT162b2 or mRNA-1273 vaccine. Regarding the study as a whole: In healthy vaccinees, only 1 of 255 vaccine-induced clones cross-reacted with common cold coronaviruses.

ViraFEST used viral peptide pools to expand antigen-specific CD4+ T cells before sequencing. Upon completion of 10 to 11 days in culture, CD4+ T cells were isolated. Vaccinated recipients, who were negative for nucleocapsid antibodies, had no history of SARS-CoV-2 infection. Concerning this clone: Its antigen is not identified.

TCRdb's table, derived via immunoSEQ multiplex PCR, lists solely in-frame clones and lacks some. The top ten clones hold 1.5% to 2% of a sample with under 85,000 clones, around 76% of them seen once. The sequencing used CD4+ T cells from PBMCs cultured with HCoV-229E spike peptides, collected before COVID-19 vaccination. The clonotype comes from a human donor who received a COVID-19 vaccine.

The CDR3 region is CASFRDRGLQSNQPQHF. CDR3 coding DNA: TGTGCCAGCTTCCGGGACAGGGGCCTTCAAAGCAATCAGCCCCAGCATTTT. The genes are TRBV2 and TRBJ1-5, with 10 bases identical to TRBD1. The CDR3 runs to 17 residues. Germline loops: CDR1 SNHLY, CDR2 FYNNEI. Unmatched junction bases numbered 11, after V lost 8 bases and J lost 1 base.